The source of this T cell receptor beta chain is a study of OX40 agonist ivuxolimab in advanced cancers. Study information: Patients received ivuxolimab, an agonistic anti-OX40 (CD134) antibody. Findings of the study overall: Relative to CD4+, CD8+ T cells held more expanded clones on average. Certain nonresponders additionally had low normalized T-cell clonal expansion.

This clone has just a few counts. Its target is unknown. The V gene's germline CDR1 is SEHNR and CDR2 FQNEAQ (reference sequence). Deletions cut 5 bases from V and 0 bases from J, with 2 bases between. This CDR3 region has 12 residues. Using immunoSEQ multiplex PCR, the repertoire was profiled, and TCRdb retains in-frame clones only, with some absent. The sample carries about 64,000 clones, roughly 80% recorded once. V is TRBV7-9 and J is TRBJ1-3; D not certain. The source is an adult with an advanced solid tumor such as melanoma, head and neck, liver or kidney cancer. Sequencing was performed on CD4+ or CD8+ T cells sorted from blood, taken in a trial of the OX40 agonist ivuxolimab. DNA of the CDR3: TGTGCCAGCAGCCCCTCTGGAAACACCATATATTTT. The encoded protein is CASSPSGNTIYF.